Below, 21 T cell receptor beta chains from the same sample are listed, as sequenced in a study of neurological immune-mediated disorders. TCRdb redid the calling of the 5' RACE reads with MiXCR, one entry per CDR3 protein. The table records about 46,000 distinct CDR3 sequences, 1.5% to 2% of them present only once. Material for sequencing was PBMCs. These TCRs come from a middle-aged woman with multiple sclerosis.

This clonotype was seen repeatedly, ten times or more. The chain employs TRBV5-6 and TRBJ2-1; 10 nucleotides align to TRBD2. The V gene's germline CDR1 is SGHDT and CDR2 YYEEEE. The CDR3 spans 14 residues. The J segment lost 8 bases and the V segment lost 2 bases, leaving 4 bases of the junction unmatched. CDR3 region: CASSFERGGYEQFF. CDR3 nucleotides: TGTGCCAGCAGCTTCGAGCGGGGGGGCTATGAGCAGTTCTTC.

This clonotype was recorded at least ten times. The genes are TRBV7-9 and TRBJ1-4, with unresolved D. This CDR3 region has 15 residues. Trimming removed 5 bases from V and 3 bases from J, with 13 bases in between. Germline values: CDR1 SEHNR, CDR2 FQNEAQ (reference sequence). CDR3 in DNA: TGTGCCAGCAGCGTAAAGGGTCCACCTAATGAAAAACTGTTTTTT. This sequence encodes CASSVKGPPNEKLFF. The variable domain in full, with the rest retrieved from reference TRBV7-9 and TRBJ1-4, is DTGVSQNPRHKITKRGQNVTFRCDPISEHNRLYWYRQTLGQGPEFLTYFQNEAQLEKSRLLSDRFSAERPKGSFSTLEIQRTEQGDSAMYLCASSVKGPPNEKLFFGSGTQLSVL.

This clonotype was observed at least ten times. The chain carries TRBV12-3 or TRBV12-4 and TRBJ2-7, with D tentatively TRBD1 (6 bases). The V gene lost 3 bases and the J gene lost 4 bases, with 10 bases spanning the gap. The CDR3 totals 13 residues. The CDR3 here is CASSFEGVYEQYF. In nucleotides, the CDR3 is TGTGCCAGCAGTTTCGAGGGGGTGTACGAGCAGTACTTC.

This clonotype showed up many times. This sequence joins TRBV5-1 and TRBJ2-1, with D hard to call. Germline V CDR1 and CDR2: SGHRS, YFSETQ. Trimming stripped 2 bases from V and 8 bases from J, with 5 bases between. CDR3 size: 11 residues. CDR3 DNA: TGCGCCAGCAGCTTTGCTGATGAGCAGTTCTTC. This codes for CASSFADEQFF. Based on the CDR3 plus reference TRBV5-1 and TRBJ2-1, the full variable domain is KAGVTQTPRYLIKTRGQQVTLSCSPISGHRSVSWYQQTPGQGLQFLFEYFSETQRNKGNFPGRFSGRQFSNSRSEMNVSTLELGDSALYLCASSFADEQFFGPGTRLTVL.

Ten or more counts support this clonotype. Possible read error: a much larger clone is one base away. The genes are TRBV3-1 and TRBJ2-7; TRBD1 aligns across 8 bases. Trimming removed 4 bases from V and 0 bases from J; junction bases left unmatched: 5. Per the germline V gene, CDR1 is LGHDT and CDR2 is YNNKEL (reference sequence). CDR3 length equals 15 residues. In DNA form, the CDR3 reads TGTGCCAGCAGCCTCGGGACAGGCCTCTCCTACGAGCAGTACGTC. Amino acid sequence: CASSLGTGLSYEQYV.

This clonotype was detected many times. The chain employs TRBV4-1 and TRBJ1-1, with a possible D match to TRBD1 (5 bases). Trimming left V 0 bases short and J 3 bases short, with 8 bases between. From germline, CDR1 is MGHRA and CDR2 YSYEKL. The CDR3 is 14 amino acids. The CDR3 sequence is CASSQDGGDTEAFF. The CDR3 nucleotides read TGCGCCAGCAGCCAAGACGGAGGGGACACTGAAGCTTTCTTT.

This clonotype was found many times. The gene calls are TRBV12-3 or TRBV12-4 and TRBJ2-2; D gene ambiguous. The CDR3 contains 13 residues. Deletions cut 3 bases from V and 1 base from J, with 3 bases between. The CDR3 DNA follows: TGTGCCAGCAGTTTTGGGAACACCGGGGAGCTGTTTTTT. Protein: CASSFGNTGELFF.

This clonotype was found many times. The CDR3 nucleotides are TGCAGTGCTACTTACAGGGGGCCAGATACGCAGTATTTT. Translating it yields CSATYRGPDTQYF. The chain is built from TRBV20-1 and TRBJ2-3, with 9 bases fitting TRBD1. This CDR3 spans 13 amino acids. V lost 4 bases, J lost 4 bases, and 3 bases stayed unmatched. Germline loops: CDR1 DFQATT, CDR2 SNEGSKA (reference sequence).

This clonotype was seen many times. The V call is TRBV12-5, the J call TRBJ2-7; no clear D gene. From germline, CDR1 is LGHNT and CDR2 FRNRAP. The V gene lost 2 bases and the J gene lost 4 bases, with 3 bases spanning the gap. The CDR3 loop spans 11 amino acids. This CDR3 is CASGLRYEQYF. CDR3 sequence (DNA): TGTGCTAGTGGTTTGAGGTACGAGCAGTACTTC.

This clonotype has ten or more counts. The V gene is TRBV5-6, the J gene TRBJ1-1, with unresolved D. The CDR3 contains 14 residues. Trimming left V 3 bases short and J 6 bases short, with 15 bases between. The germline gives CDR1 SGHDT, CDR2 YYEEEE. The CDR3 DNA sequence: TGTGCCAGCAGCTCCTTACCTTTGACGGCTGAAGCTTTCTTT. Its translation is CASSSLPLTAEAFF.

Many counts were recorded for this clonotype. V and J are TRBV5-1 and TRBJ2-1, with 8 bases that match TRBD2. The CDR3 has 14 residues. The V gene's germline CDR1 is SGHRS and CDR2 YFSETQ. The V segment lost 4 bases and the J segment 5 bases; nucleotides outside the gene matches: 5. The CDR3 here is CASSRGGGDNEQFF. CDR3 sequence (DNA): TGCGCCAGCAGCCGGGGGGGCGGAGACAATGAGCAGTTCTTC. Filled out from reference TRBV5-1 and TRBJ2-1, the complete variable domain reads KAGVTQTPRYLIKTRGQQVTLSCSPISGHRSVSWYQQTPGQGLQFLFEYFSETQRNKGNFPGRFSGRQFSNSRSEMNVSTLELGDSALYLCASSRGGGDNEQFFGPGTRLTVL.

This clonotype was seen ten or more times. This sequence joins TRBV6-5 and TRBJ2-2; D is uncertain. The CDR3 spans 13 residues. Germline V gene lookup returns CDR1 MNHEY and CDR2 SVGAGI. The V and J ends lost 0 bases and 9 bases respectively, with 8 bases between them. CDR3 sequence: CASSYSKGWELFF. For the CDR3, the DNA is TGTGCCAGCAGTTACTCGAAAGGGTGGGAGCTGTTTTTT.

This clonotype has ten or more counts. The V and J genes are TRBV4-1 and TRBJ2-4, with D perhaps matching TRBD2 (6 bases). V was cut by 1 base and J by 2 bases, with 21 bases left in between. The CDR3 extends over 19 amino acids. CDR1 is MGHRA, CDR2 YSYEKL, per germline. The CDR3 DNA is TGCGCCAGCAGCCAAGGGGTAGTTCCAGGCCGGGAGACCAAAAACATTCAGTACTTC. This codes for CASSQGVVPGRETKNIQYF.

This clonotype was detected ten times or more. CDR3 nucleotide sequence: TGCGCCAGCAGCCGCCCGAGGGGAACCACAGATACGCAGTATTTT. Translating it yields CASSRPRGTTDTQYF. The V call is TRBV5-1, the J call TRBJ2-3; D could derive from TRBD1 or TRBD2 (5 bases each). The length of the CDR3 is 15 residues. CDR1 and CDR2 from the germline V gene are SGHRS and YFSETQ. Trimming took off 4 bases at V and 2 bases at J, with 14 bases between the two ends.

This clonotype was counted many times. The chain joins TRBV7-8 to TRBJ2-1; D might be TRBD1 or TRBD2, each matching 5 bases. The germline gives CDR1 SGHVS, CDR2 FQNEAQ. The CDR3 length is 14 residues. Trimming shortened V by 5 bases and J by 5 bases, and 13 bases separated the two germline ends. CDR3 loop: CASSPWDPDNEQFF. The DNA of the CDR3 is TGTGCCAGCAGCCCCTGGGACCCCGACAATGAGCAGTTCTTC.

The table lists this clonotype with many counts. The chain carries TRBV5-1 and TRBJ1-3; TRBD1 matches at 9 bases. CDR1 and CDR2 from the germline V gene are SGHRS and YFSETQ. J was trimmed by 3 bases and V by 4 bases; bases with no gene match: 2. CDR3 size: 14 residues. CDR3 nucleotides: TGCGCCAGCAGCAACAGGGGGCTTGGAAACACCATATATTTT. This sequence encodes CASSNRGLGNTIYF.

This clonotype was observed at least ten times. This CDR3 reads CSAKPTGISGNTIYF. CDR3 in DNA: TGCAGTGCTAAACCGACCGGGATCTCTGGAAACACCATATATTTT. The chain employs TRBV20-1 and TRBJ1-3; D unresolved. The CDR3 runs to 15 residues. Germline V gene sequence: CDR1 DFQATT, CDR2 SNEGSKA (reference sequence). With 4 bases removed from V and 0 bases from J, the gap between germline ends came to 13 bases.

This clonotype appeared many times. The CDR3: CASRGGGDGQRSTQYF. The CDR3 DNA sequence: TGCGCCAGCAGGGGAGGGGGGGACGGCCAAAGGAGCACGCAGTATTTT. The J gene is TRBJ2-3, the V gene TRBV5-1, with D perhaps matching TRBD2 (7 bases). The V end lost 5 bases, the J end lost 9 bases, and 25 bases lay between the germline ends. CDR3 length equals 16 residues. The germline V gene encodes CDR1 SGHRS and CDR2 YFSETQ.

This clonotype was picked up many times. CDR3 sequence reads: CASSLSGYPGNEQFF. CDR3 nucleotide sequence: TGCGCCAGCAGCTTGTCGGGCTACCCCGGGAATGAGCAGTTCTTC. The chain links TRBV5-1 to TRBJ2-1; D is unresolved. V lost 1 base to trimming and J lost 7 bases, with 15 bases between them. The CDR3 contains 15 residues. Germline loops: CDR1 SGHRS, CDR2 YFSETQ.

This clonotype appeared many times. The chain carries TRBV20-1 and TRBJ2-1; TRBD2 matches 9 bases. The germline gives CDR1 DFQATT, CDR2 SNEGSKA (reference sequence). CDR3 length equals 15 residues. Trimming cost V 3 bases and J 4 bases; bases outside gene matches: 7. The DNA for the CDR3 is TGCAGTGCTAGGGGCCTAGCGGGGAATTACAATGAGCAGTTCTTC. Translated: CSARGLAGNYNEQFF.

Many counts were recorded for this clonotype. The chain employs TRBV6-1 and TRBJ2-1, with 9 bases lining up with TRBD2. V trimming: 1 base; J trimming: 11 bases; junction bases outside the gene matches: 3. The CDR3 consists of 13 residues. Looked up from germline, CDR1 is MNHNS and CDR2 is SASEGT. The CDR3 DNA reads TGTGCCAGCAGTGAAGTAGCGGGGGCTAAGCAGTTCTTC. It codes for CASSEVAGAKQFF.